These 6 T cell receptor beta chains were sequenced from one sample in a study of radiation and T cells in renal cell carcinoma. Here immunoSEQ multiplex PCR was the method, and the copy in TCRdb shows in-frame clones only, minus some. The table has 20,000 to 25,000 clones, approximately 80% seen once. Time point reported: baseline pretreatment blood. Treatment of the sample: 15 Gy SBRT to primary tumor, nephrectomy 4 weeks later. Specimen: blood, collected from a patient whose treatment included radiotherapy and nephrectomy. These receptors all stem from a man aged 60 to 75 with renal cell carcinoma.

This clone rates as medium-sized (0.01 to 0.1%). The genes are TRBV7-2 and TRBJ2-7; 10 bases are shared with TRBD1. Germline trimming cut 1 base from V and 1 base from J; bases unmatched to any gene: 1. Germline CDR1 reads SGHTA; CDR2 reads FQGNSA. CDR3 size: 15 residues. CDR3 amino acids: CASSLGTGGSYEQYF. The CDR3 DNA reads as TGTGCCAGCAGCTTAGGGACAGGGGGATCCTACGAGCAGTACTTC.

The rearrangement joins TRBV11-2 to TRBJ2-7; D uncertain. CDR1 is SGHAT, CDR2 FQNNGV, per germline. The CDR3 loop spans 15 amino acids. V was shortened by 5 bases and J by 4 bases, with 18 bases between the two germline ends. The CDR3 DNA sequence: TGTGCCAGCAGCCGGGTCGGACCGACTGGATACGAGCAGTACTTC. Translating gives CASSRVGPTGYEQYF.

The CDR3: CASSETSSPLYEQYF. In nucleotides, the CDR3 is TGTGCCAGCAGCGAAACATCCTCCCCCCTTTACGAGCAGTACTTC. The rearrangement links TRBV9 to TRBJ2-7; D not certain. The germline gives CDR1 SGDLS, CDR2 YYNGEE. The CDR3 is 15 residues long. V dropped 3 bases and J dropped 4 bases, with 17 bases sitting between them.

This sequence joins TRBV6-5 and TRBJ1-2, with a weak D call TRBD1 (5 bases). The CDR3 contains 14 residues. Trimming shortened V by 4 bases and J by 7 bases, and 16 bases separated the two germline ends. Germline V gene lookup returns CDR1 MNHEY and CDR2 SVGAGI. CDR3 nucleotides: TGTGCCAGCAGTTCCGACAGTCTCCGGAGTGGCTACACCTTC. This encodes CASSSDSLRSGYTF.

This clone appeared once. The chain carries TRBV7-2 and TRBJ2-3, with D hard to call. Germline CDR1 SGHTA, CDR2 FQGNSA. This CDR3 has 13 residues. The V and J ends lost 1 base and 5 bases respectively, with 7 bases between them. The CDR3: CASSLGPVDTQYF. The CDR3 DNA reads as TGTGCCAGCAGCTTAGGGCCCGTAGATACGCAGTATTTT. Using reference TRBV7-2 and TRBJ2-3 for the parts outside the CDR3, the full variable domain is GAGVSQSPSNKVTEKGKDVELRCDPISGHTALYWYRQSLGQGLEFLIYFQGNSAPDKSGLPSDRFSAERTGGSVSTLTIQRTQQEDSAVYLCASSLGPVDTQYFGPGTRLTVL.

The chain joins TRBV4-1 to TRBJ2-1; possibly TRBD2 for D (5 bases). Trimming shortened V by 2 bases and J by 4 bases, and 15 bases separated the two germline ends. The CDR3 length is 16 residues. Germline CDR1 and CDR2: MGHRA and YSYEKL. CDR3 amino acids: CASSQITQRRYNEQFF. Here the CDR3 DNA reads TGCGCCAGCAGCCAAATCACCCAGCGGAGATACAATGAGCAGTTCTTC.